Following are 19 T cell receptor beta chains from one sample sequenced in a study of blood T cell repertoires in COVID-19. Clones were read by immunoSEQ multiplex PCR, and TCRdb kept only the in-frame ones, dropping some. The sample holds hundreds of thousands of clones, roughly 84% seen once. What was sequenced was peripheral blood. All receptors derive from a woman older than 75 with active or convalescent COVID-19.

The chain links TRBV19 to TRBJ2-3; D remains ambiguous. The CDR3 has 15 residues. V lost 3 bases to trimming and J lost 0 bases, with 10 bases between them. Germline V gene lookup returns CDR1 LNHDA and CDR2 SQIVND (reference sequence). CDR3 amino acids: CASSIDQASTDTQYF. In nucleotides, the CDR3 is TGTGCCAGTAGTATCGACCAGGCGAGCACAGATACGCAGTATTTT.

The V and J genes are TRBV7-2 and TRBJ2-5; D gene uncertain. Germline V CDR1 and CDR2: SGHTA, FQGNSA. Trimming took 5 bases from V and 1 from J, leaving 14 bases between them. This CDR3 has 15 residues. The CDR3 DNA reads TGTGCCAGCAGCCCCCGGTCTAACAGCCAAGAGACCCAGTACTTC. This encodes CASSPRSNSQETQYF.

J is TRBJ1-2 and V is TRBV29-1, with a weak D call TRBD1 (5 bases). The length of the CDR3 is 15 residues. The V end was cut by 0 bases, the J end by 7 bases, with 18 bases between. The germline CDR1 and CDR2 sequences are SQVTM and ANQGSEA. Written as DNA, the CDR3 is TGCAGCGTTGAAGAGAAGAGCAGGGCTAGGGGTGGCTACACCTTC. Amino acid sequence: CSVEEKSRARGGYTF.

The rearrangement joins TRBV5-4 to TRBJ2-6; weak D call: TRBD2 (7 bases). V was cut by 2 bases and J by 3 bases, with 18 bases left in between. This CDR3 contains 18 residues. CDR1 and CDR2 (germline): SGHNT, YYREEE (reference sequence). CDR3 coding DNA: TGTGCCAGCAGCTTCGGGGGGCGAGGGGCCCTTGGGGCCAACGTCCTGACTTTC. Translation: CASSFGGRGALGANVLTF.

The rearrangement links TRBV3-1 (or the pseudogene TRBV3-2) to TRBJ2-1; 10 bases match TRBD2. The V segment lost 2 bases and the J segment 9 bases; nucleotides outside the gene matches: 7. The CDR3 has 15 residues. Germline CDR1 is LGHDT and CDR2 is YNNKEL (reference sequence). The CDR3: CASSQSLAGVAEQFF. CDR3 sequence (DNA): TGTGCCAGCAGCCAAAGTCTAGCGGGAGTAGCTGAGCAGTTCTTC.

V and J are TRBV4-2 and TRBJ2-7; 9 bases align to TRBD1. The trim removed 3 bases at V and 9 bases at J, leaving 12 bases unmatched. This CDR3 is built from 15 residues. Germline CDR1 is LGHNA and CDR2 is YNFKEQ. Here the CDR3 DNA reads TGTGCCAGCAGCCAGGACCGGGACAGGGCGCGGGCGCAGTACTTC. As protein: CASSQDRDRARAQYF.

This chain joins TRBV7-2 and TRBJ2-1; the D is unclear. V lost 7 bases and J lost 0, with 7 bases in between. There are 13 residues in the CDR3. The germline V gene encodes CDR1 SGHTA and CDR2 FQGNSA. CDR3 sequence: CASKRSSYNEQFF. The CDR3 DNA reads TGTGCCAGCAAGAGGAGCTCCTACAATGAGCAGTTCTTC.

The CDR3 protein is CASSLGYGPYEQYF. The CDR3 nucleotides are TGTGCCAGCAGCTTGGGTTATGGGCCCTACGAGCAGTACTTC. The rearrangement uses TRBV7-2 and TRBJ2-7, with no clear D. CDR3 length equals 14 residues. V was cut by 3 bases and J by 2 bases, with 11 bases left in between. Germline assignment: CDR1 SGHTA and CDR2 FQGNSA. Using reference TRBV7-2 and TRBJ2-7 for the parts outside the CDR3, the full variable domain is GAGVSQSPSNKVTEKGKDVELRCDPISGHTALYWYRQSLGQGLEFLIYFQGNSAPDKSGLPSDRFSAERTGGSVSTLTIQRTQQEDSAVYLCASSLGYGPYEQYFGPGTRLTVT.

The rearrangement joins TRBV5-8 to TRBJ1-5; D is uncertain. From germline, CDR1 is SGHTS and CDR2 YDEGEE. The CDR3 is made up of 16 amino acids. V shed 4 bases and J shed 5 bases, with 19 bases lying between them. The CDR3 region is CASSMKGGPHYQPQHF. The CDR3 coding sequence is TGTGCCAGCAGCATGAAGGGAGGACCGCATTATCAGCCCCAGCATTTT.

The CDR3 DNA reads as TGTGCCAGCAGTCGACAGGGGGCGAGTAATCAGCCCCAGCATTTT. Protein: CASSRQGASNQPQHF. The gene calls are TRBV2 and TRBJ1-5, with 10 bases fitting TRBD1. CDR3 length equals 15 residues. V shed 5 bases and J 4 bases; nucleotides not matched to a gene: 5. Germline CDR1 is SNHLY and CDR2 is FYNNEI. The whole variable domain, remainder taken from reference TRBV2 and TRBJ1-5, is EPEVTQTPSHQVTQMGQEVILRCVPISNHLYFYWYRQILGQKVEFLVSFYNNEISEKSEIFDDQFSVERPDGSNFTLKIRSTKLEDSAMYFCASSRQGASNQPQHFGDGTRLSIL.

This clone was seen more than once but under ten times. J is TRBJ2-7 and V is TRBV9; 8 bases align to TRBD2. J was trimmed by 1 base and V by 4 bases; bases with no gene match: 4. This CDR3 has 14 residues. CDR1 is SGDLS, CDR2 YYNGEE, per germline. The CDR3 reads CASSQTSESYEQYF. DNA of the CDR3: TGTGCCAGCAGCCAGACTAGCGAGTCCTACGAGCAGTACTTC. Together with reference TRBV9 and TRBJ2-7, the CDR3 gives the full variable domain: DSGVTQTPKHLITATGQRVTLRCSPRSGDLSVYWYQQSLDQGLQFLIQYYNGEERAKGNILERFSAQQFPDLHSELNLSSLELGDSALYFCASSQTSESYEQYFGPGTRLTVT.

The chain uses TRBV6-2 or TRBV6-3 and TRBJ2-4; the D gene is possibly TRBD1 (6 bases). The CDR3 totals 18 residues. Germline V gene sequence: CDR1 MNHEY, CDR2 SVGEGT. V shed 6 bases and J shed 3 bases, with 24 bases lying between them. CDR3 residues: CASSPHGQSEDYKNIQYF. CDR3 DNA sequence: TGTGCCAGCAGCCCCCACGGACAGAGCGAAGACTACAAAAACATTCAGTACTTC.

The chain links TRBV19 to TRBJ1-5; D ambiguous. The CDR3 length is 13 residues. V lost 0 bases to trimming and J lost 5 bases, with 5 bases between them. Germline V gene lookup returns CDR1 LNHDA and CDR2 SQIVND (reference sequence). The CDR3 spells CASSIDLDQPQHF. The CDR3 DNA reads TGTGCCAGTAGTATAGATCTCGATCAGCCCCAGCATTTT.

This sequence joins TRBV7-2 and TRBJ1-5; 8 bases line up with TRBD1. CDR1 and CDR2 (germline): SGHTA, FQGNSA. CDR3 length: 14 amino acids. With 1 base clipped from V and 7 bases from J, the junction kept 3 bases outside the gene matches. DNA for the CDR3: TGTGCCAGCAGCTTAGACAGGGGGGCCCAGCCCCAGCATTTT. Its translation: CASSLDRGAQPQHF. Complete variable domain (other parts from reference TRBV7-2 and TRBJ1-5): GAGVSQSPSNKVTEKGKDVELRCDPISGHTALYWYRQSLGQGLEFLIYFQGNSAPDKSGLPSDRFSAERTGGSVSTLTIQRTQQEDSAVYLCASSLDRGAQPQHFGDGTRLSIL.

J is TRBJ2-1 and V is TRBV7-6; TRBD1 aligns across 8 bases. With 1 base clipped from V and 8 bases from J, the junction kept 7 bases outside the gene matches. Germline V gene data show CDR1 as SGHVS and CDR2 as FNYEAQ. The CDR3 is 15 residues long. CDR3 region: CASSLGGDRFDEQFF. CDR3 coding DNA: TGTGCCAGCAGCTTAGGTGGGGACAGGTTCGATGAGCAGTTCTTC.

The chain uses TRBV5-5 and TRBJ1-2, with TRBD1 identical over 7 bases. The CDR3 covers 12 residues. Trimming removed 1 base from V and 13 bases from J; junction bases left unmatched: 7. In germline, CDR1 is SGHKS, CDR2 YYEKEE (reference sequence). Written as DNA, the CDR3 is TGTGCCAGCAGCTTGAAAGGGGGCGCTTCCACCTTC. Its translation is CASSLKGGASTF.

J is TRBJ2-5 and V is TRBV7-2; unclear D gene. The CDR3 spans 13 residues. V was clipped by 5 bases and J by 5 bases, with 12 bases between them. The germline CDR1 and CDR2 sequences are SGHTA and FQGNSA. CDR3 nucleotide sequence: TGTGCCAGCAGCCCCCCGACCAGGGAGACCCAGTACTTC. It yields the protein CASSPPTRETQYF. The full variable domain, in which reference TRBV7-2 and TRBJ2-5 provide the parts outside the CDR3, is GAGVSQSPSNKVTEKGKDVELRCDPISGHTALYWYRQSLGQGLEFLIYFQGNSAPDKSGLPSDRFSAERTGGSVSTLTIQRTQQEDSAVYLCASSPPTRETQYFGPGTRLLVL.

This chain links TRBV27 with TRBJ2-1; weak D call: TRBD2 (6 bases). The CDR3 length is 16 residues. Per the germline V gene, CDR1 is MNHEY and CDR2 is SMNVEV (reference sequence). V was trimmed by 5 bases and J by 0 bases, leaving 14 bases between them. CDR3 region: CASSLSSGRSYNEQFF. The CDR3, as DNA: TGTGCCAGCAGTCTAAGTAGCGGTCGCTCCTACAATGAGCAGTTCTTC.

This clone was detected only once. The chain carries TRBV5-1 and TRBJ2-1; 9 positions match TRBD2. The CDR3 totals 17 residues. The J segment lost 6 bases and the V segment lost 3 bases, leaving 13 bases of the junction unmatched. Germline CDR1 is SGHRS and CDR2 is YFSETQ. CDR3 in amino acids: CASSSAIAGAASNEQFF. In nucleotides, the CDR3 is TGCGCCAGCAGCTCCGCCATAGCGGGGGCAGCTTCCAATGAGCAGTTCTTC.